This TCR beta chain derives from a study of T cell responses to AZD1222 COVID-19 vaccine. Clones were read by immunoSEQ multiplex PCR, and TCRdb kept only the in-frame ones, dropping some. The table includes 45,000 to 65,000 clones, approximately 89% detected once. This clone was detected only once. Antigen: not known. Study findings and constraints: The study sampled repertoires only after the peak T cell response. Unmutated variant regions are reportedly targeted by nearly half of spike-specific TCRs. After two AZD1222 doses, spike-specific TCR breadth and depth rose versus day 0. White British people made up most donors, females outnumbered males, and clonal diversity was possibly underestimated.

Trimming cost V 1 base and J 0 bases, with 9 bases left between them. The CDR3 length is 15 residues. Germline CDR1 is KGHSH and CDR2 is LQKENI. The TCR comes from an adult in good health. The sample in question was peripheral blood, obtained on day 0 of AZD1222 vaccination. The V gene is TRBV18, the J gene TRBJ1-2; D perhaps matches TRBD1 (5 bases). CDR3 region: CASSPRQNSNYGYTF. The CDR3 nucleotides are TGTGCCAGCTCACCACGACAGAATTCTAACTATGGCTACACCTTC. The complete variable domain, with remaining parts taken from reference TRBV18 and TRBJ1-2, reads NAGVMQNPRHLVRRRGQEARLRCSPMKGHSHVYWYRQLPEEGLKFMVYLQKENIIDESGMPKERFSAEFPKEGPSILRIQQVVRGDSAAYFCASSPRQNSNYGYTFGSGTRLTVV.